This T cell receptor (beta chain) emerged from a study of OX40 agonist ivuxolimab in advanced cancers. About the research overall: Patients assigned to dose escalation were diagnosed with hepatocellular carcinoma, melanoma, renal cell or head and neck cancer.

Here immunoSEQ multiplex PCR was the method, and the copy in TCRdb shows in-frame clones only, minus some. The data contain roughly 50,000 clones, 85% to 90% of them singletons. With 7 bases clipped from V and 0 bases from J, the junction kept 4 bases outside the gene matches. The CDR3 totals 13 residues. Germline lookup yields CDR1 SQVTM and CDR2 ANQGSEA. Overall study results and limits: There were, on average, more expanded clones in CD8+ T cells than in CD4+. Also present in some nonresponders was a low level of normalized T-cell clonal expansion. The CD4+ and CD8+ T cells in the blood had expanded clonally by week 6 at 0.1 to 3.0 mg/kg.

A note on this clone: Its antigen is undetermined.

Source: CD4+ or CD8+ T cells sorted from blood, taken in a trial of the OX40 agonist ivuxolimab. The TCR sequence derives from an adult with an advanced solid tumor such as melanoma, head and neck, liver or kidney cancer. This rearrangement joins TRBV29-1 to TRBJ2-7; 9 nucleotides align to TRBD1. CDR3 residues: CSARTGASYEQYF. CDR3 bases: TGCAGCGCCAGGACAGGGGCCTCCTACGAGCAGTACTTC.